Each of the 25 T cell receptor beta chains below was sequenced from the same sample in a study of blood T cell repertoires in COVID-19. The assay was immunoSEQ multiplex PCR, and TCRdb's table has in-frame clones only and misses some. The sample holds roughly 120,000 clones; approximately 80% are singletons and the top ten take around 8%. The sequencing sample was made of peripheral blood. Source of these receptors: a middle-aged woman with acute or convalescent COVID-19.

The chain recombines TRBV2 with TRBJ2-1, with TRBD2 identical over 9 bases. V trimming: 0 bases; J trimming: 0 bases; junction bases outside the gene matches: 6. This CDR3 is built from 18 residues. Looked up from germline, CDR1 is SNHLY and CDR2 is FYNNEI. DNA of the CDR3: TGTGCCAGCAGTGAAGCTGGGCTAGCGGGGAGCTCCTACAATGAGCAGTTCTTC. Protein: CASSEAGLAGSSYNEQFF. Full variable domain (remainder filled in from reference TRBV2 and TRBJ2-1): EPEVTQTPSHQVTQMGQEVILRCVPISNHLYFYWYRQILGQKVEFLVSFYNNEISEKSEIFDDQFSVERPDGSNFTLKIRSTKLEDSAMYFCASSEAGLAGSSYNEQFFGPGTRLTVL.

CDR3 nucleotides: TGTGCCAGCAGCAGTACAGGGCGTTATTCACCCCTCCACTTT. It encodes CASSSTGRYSPLHF. This rearrangement joins TRBV11-2 to TRBJ1-6, with D perhaps TRBD1 (6 bases). Looked up from germline, CDR1 is SGHAT and CDR2 is FQNNGV. The CDR3 runs to 14 residues. V was clipped by 5 bases and J by 8 bases, with 13 bases between them.

The rearrangement uses TRBV19 and TRBJ1-3, with D unresolved. The germline gives CDR1 LNHDA, CDR2 SQIVND (reference sequence). The CDR3 is 12 amino acids. V was clipped by 9 bases and J by 4 bases, with 10 bases between them. CDR3 region: CASALQGNTIYF. The CDR3 DNA reads as TGTGCCAGCGCTCTACAGGGAAACACCATATATTTT.

This clone has a single count. V is TRBV9 and J is TRBJ2-7; 8 nucleotides line up with TRBD2. The germline V gene encodes CDR1 SGDLS and CDR2 YYNGEE. The CDR3 length is 15 residues. The V gene end was trimmed by 4 bases and the J gene end by 1 base; junction bases not matched to a gene: 7. CDR3 loop: CASSPSGGGSYEQYF. The CDR3 DNA is TGTGCCAGCAGCCCCTCCGGGGGGGGATCCTACGAGCAGTACTTC.

The chain recombines TRBV5-4 with TRBJ2-7; the D gene is possibly TRBD1 (5 bases). The CDR3 has 13 residues. CDR1 and CDR2 (germline): SGHNT, YYREEE (reference sequence). V was pared by 6 bases and J by 1 base, with 11 bases between. The CDR3 DNA reads TGTGCCAGCAAAGGACCAGGGTCCTACGAGCAGTACTTC. It is translated as CASKGPGSYEQYF.

V gene TRBV3-1 (or the pseudogene TRBV3-2) combines with J gene TRBJ2-1; TRBD2 aligns across 8 bases. The germline CDR1 and CDR2 sequences are LGHDT and YNNKEL (reference sequence). There are 14 residues in the CDR3. Trimming cost V 2 bases and J 6 bases; bases outside gene matches: 3. This CDR3 reads CASSQSTSGNEQFF. Here the CDR3 DNA reads TGTGCCAGCAGCCAATCTACTAGCGGCAATGAGCAGTTCTTC.

The chain has TRBV6-2 or TRBV6-3 and TRBJ1-5; TRBD1 agrees at 9 bases. Germline CDR1 MNHEY, CDR2 SVGEGT. J was trimmed by 0 bases and V by 6 bases; bases with no gene match: 6. CDR3 size: 16 residues. The CDR3 DNA reads TGTGCCAGCAGCGGACAGGGGCCATATAGCAATCAGCCCCAGCATTTT. It encodes CASSGQGPYSNQPQHF.

The chain links TRBV2 to TRBJ2-6, with no clear D. The CDR3 spans 16 residues. Germline V gene sequence: CDR1 SNHLY, CDR2 FYNNEI. Trimming pared 5 bases from V and 1 base from J, leaving 12 bases between. CDR3 coding DNA: TGTGCCAGCAGTAAGCGTCTACATTCTGGGGCCAACGTCCTGACTTTC. It specifies CASSKRLHSGANVLTF.

This clone was found once. The rearrangement links TRBV6-4 to TRBJ2-1; D may be TRBD1 (5 bases). The CDR3 sequence is 19 residues long. Germline CDR1 MRHNA, CDR2 SNTAGT. V lost 2 bases, J lost 5 bases, and 25 bases lay in between. CDR3 loop: CASSDRGRGWTPRDNEQFF. CDR3 DNA sequence: TGTGCCAGCAGTGACCGAGGCAGAGGTTGGACACCCCGGGACAATGAGCAGTTCTTC.

This rearrangement joins TRBV25-1 to TRBJ2-5; 13 bases agree with TRBD2. Trimming took 6 bases from V and 5 from J; bases not matched to a gene: 12. This CDR3 contains 17 residues. The V gene's germline CDR1 is MGHDK and CDR2 SYGVNS. CDR3 region: CASRASLGLAGVETQYF. The CDR3 coding sequence is TGTGCCAGCAGAGCGAGCCTCGGACTAGCGGGGGTGGAGACCCAGTACTTC.

The V and J genes are TRBV19 and TRBJ2-1, with TRBD2 matching over 10 bases. The CDR3 is 16 residues long. V was pared by 5 bases and J by 6 bases, with 10 bases of the junction left unmatched. Germline V gene sequence: CDR1 LNHDA, CDR2 SQIVND (reference sequence). CDR3 sequence: CASSDPGLAQANEQFF. The CDR3 nucleotides are TGTGCCAGTAGTGACCCGGGACTAGCGCAGGCCAATGAGCAGTTCTTC. Supplemented by reference TRBV19 and TRBJ2-1, the full variable domain reads DGGITQSPKYLFRKEGQNVTLSCEQNLNHDAMYWYRQDPGQGLRLIYYSQIVNDFQKGDIAEGYSVSREKKESFPLTVTSAQKNPTAFYLCASSDPGLAQANEQFFGPGTRLTVL.

The chain employs TRBV9 and TRBJ1-2; tentatively, D is TRBD1 (5 bases). V was shortened by 5 bases and J by 3 bases, with 26 bases between the two germline ends. The CDR3 has 18 residues. Germline CDR1 SGDLS, CDR2 YYNGEE. The CDR3: CASRGLGLMGGGDYGYTF. The CDR3 coding sequence is TGTGCCAGCAGAGGGTTGGGGCTCATGGGCGGTGGGGACTATGGCTACACCTTC.

V and J are TRBV7-2 and TRBJ2-7; 8 bases align to TRBD2. V lost 3 bases and J lost 2; bases outside the gene matches: 3. The germline gives CDR1 SGHTA, CDR2 FQGNSA. This CDR3 region has 14 residues. CDR3 loop: CASSFAGGPYEQYF. The CDR3 DNA follows: TGTGCCAGCAGCTTCGCGGGGGGACCCTACGAGCAGTACTTC. The whole variable domain, filled in from reference TRBV7-2 and TRBJ2-7, reads GAGVSQSPSNKVTEKGKDVELRCDPISGHTALYWYRQSLGQGLEFLIYFQGNSAPDKSGLPSDRFSAERTGGSVSTLTIQRTQQEDSAVYLCASSFAGGPYEQYFGPGTRLTVT.

The CDR3 sequence is CASSPGQGAWGTEAFF. CDR3 DNA sequence: TGTGCCAGCAGCCCGGGACAGGGGGCCTGGGGCACTGAAGCTTTCTTT. V is TRBV3-1 (or the pseudogene TRBV3-2) and J is TRBJ1-1, with 12 bases matching TRBD1. J was trimmed by 4 bases and V by 4 bases; bases with no gene match: 7. Germline V gene data show CDR1 as LGHDT and CDR2 as YNNKEL (reference sequence). The CDR3 totals 16 residues.

The chain recombines TRBV6-2 or TRBV6-3 with TRBJ1-1; D is undetermined. Germline CDR1 reads MNHEY; CDR2 reads SVGEGT. The CDR3 consists of 11 residues. V lost 4 bases and J 7 bases, leaving 7 bases between the germline ends. The CDR3 sequence: CASSSHIEAFF. For the CDR3, the DNA is TGTGCCAGCAGTTCCCACATTGAAGCTTTCTTT.

The chain combines TRBV2 with TRBJ2-7, with a tentative D call TRBD1 (6 bases). The CDR3 is 14 residues long. The V gene's germline CDR1 is SNHLY and CDR2 FYNNEI. V was shortened by 2 bases and J by 3 bases, with 11 bases between the two germline ends. In DNA form, the CDR3 reads TGTGCCAGCAGTGAACAGGGGATAAACTACGAGCAGTACTTC. It is translated as CASSEQGINYEQYF.

This clone has more than one count but fewer than ten. The chain combines TRBV9 with TRBJ1-1; TRBD1 matches at 9 bases. The germline V gene encodes CDR1 SGDLS and CDR2 YYNGEE. Trimming took 3 bases from V and 11 from J; bases not matched to a gene: 5. The CDR3 is made up of 12 amino acids. CDR3 in DNA: TGTGCCAGCAGCGCATTGACAGGGGGGGCTTTCTTT. Its protein is CASSALTGGAFF.

The chain carries TRBV25-1 and TRBJ1-2; TRBD1 aligns across 9 bases. Germline CDR1 MGHDK, CDR2 SYGVNS. The CDR3 loop spans 13 amino acids. After removal of 6 bases from V and 7 bases from J, the junction contained 6 bases not matched to a gene. The CDR3 is CASRDADRGGYTF. Written as DNA, the CDR3 is TGTGCCAGCAGAGACGCGGACAGGGGTGGCTACACCTTC.

This clone appeared a single time. The chain recombines TRBV10-3 with TRBJ2-1; 14 bases align to TRBD2. The germline V gene has CDR1 ENHRY and CDR2 SYGVKD. The CDR3 is 16 residues long. V dropped 3 bases and J dropped 10; count of bases not matched to a gene: 8. The CDR3 sequence is CAISDPGTSGGREQFF. The CDR3 DNA follows: TGTGCCATCAGTGATCCCGGGACTAGCGGGGGTCGGGAGCAGTTCTTC.

CDR3 sequence: CASSESTGQGTYGYTF. The CDR3 DNA sequence: TGTGCCAGCAGTGAATCCACGGGACAGGGGACCTATGGCTACACCTTC. The V and J genes are TRBV25-1 and TRBJ1-2, with 10 bases that match TRBD1. Germline CDR1 MGHDK, CDR2 SYGVNS. V lost 1 base, J lost 4 bases, and 6 bases stayed unmatched. The CDR3 is 16 residues long.

V is TRBV5-4 and J is TRBJ2-3; 7 bases match TRBD2. V lost 4 bases, J lost 2 bases, and 1 base stayed unmatched. This CDR3 has 13 residues. CDR1 SGHNT and CDR2 YYREEE come from the germline V gene (reference sequence). The CDR3 DNA reads TGTGCCAGCAGCCTAGCGGCCACAGATACGCAGTATTTT. Amino acid sequence: CASSLAATDTQYF.

V and J are TRBV27 and TRBJ1-4; TRBD1 matches at 9 bases. V lost 4 bases to trimming and J lost 8 bases; unmatched junction nucleotides: 8. CDR3 size: 15 residues. Germline CDR1 is MNHEY and CDR2 is SMNVEV (reference sequence). The CDR3 coding sequence is TGTGCCAGCAGTTCATTACAGGGGGCGCGGGAAAAACTGTTTTTT. As protein: CASSSLQGAREKLFF.

This clone is a singleton in its sample. The V and J genes are TRBV2 and TRBJ2-2, with a tentative D call TRBD1 (6 bases). There are 15 residues in the CDR3. Germline CDR1 reads SNHLY; CDR2 reads FYNNEI. Trimming took off 8 bases at V and 1 base at J, with 14 bases between the two ends. In DNA form, the CDR3 reads TGTGCCAGCGATAGCACAGGGCAGAACACCGGGGAGCTGTTTTTT. Translating gives CASDSTGQNTGELFF.

The chain has TRBV7-2 and TRBJ1-2, with TRBD1 as a possible D gene (6 bases). V shed 1 base and J shed 0 bases, with 9 bases lying between them. This CDR3 comprises 15 residues. Germline V gives CDR1 SGHTA, CDR2 FQGNSA. The CDR3 DNA reads as TGTGCCAGCAGCTTAGTTGGGGGCACTAACTATGGCTACACCTTC. Protein product: CASSLVGGTNYGYTF.

J is TRBJ1-2 and V is TRBV29-1; D not resolved. V was pared by 7 bases and J by 2 bases, with 11 bases between. From germline, CDR1 is SQVTM and CDR2 ANQGSEA. This CDR3 is 12 amino acids long. The CDR3 region is CSAEILNYGYTF. Written as DNA, the CDR3 is TGCAGCGCGGAAATTCTCAACTATGGCTACACCTTC.